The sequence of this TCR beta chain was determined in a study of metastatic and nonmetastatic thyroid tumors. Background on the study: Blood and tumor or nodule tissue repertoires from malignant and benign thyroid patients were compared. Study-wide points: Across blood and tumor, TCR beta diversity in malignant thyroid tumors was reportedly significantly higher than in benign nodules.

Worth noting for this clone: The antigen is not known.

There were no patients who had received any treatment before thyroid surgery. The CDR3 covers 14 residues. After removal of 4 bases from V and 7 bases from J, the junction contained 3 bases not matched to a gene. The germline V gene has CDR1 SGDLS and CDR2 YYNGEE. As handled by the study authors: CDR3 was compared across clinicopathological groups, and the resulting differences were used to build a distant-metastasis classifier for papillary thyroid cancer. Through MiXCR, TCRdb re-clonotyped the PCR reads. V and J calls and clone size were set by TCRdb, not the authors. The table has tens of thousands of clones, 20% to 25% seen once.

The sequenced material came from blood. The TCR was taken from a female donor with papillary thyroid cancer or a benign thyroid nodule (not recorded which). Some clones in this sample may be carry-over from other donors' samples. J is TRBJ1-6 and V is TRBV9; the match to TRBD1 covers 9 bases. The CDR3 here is CASSPGTGNSPLHF. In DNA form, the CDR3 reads TGTGCCAGCAGCCCAGGGACAGGGAATTCACCCCTCCACTTT.